These 5 T cell receptor beta chains came from one sample sequenced in a study of OX40 agonist ivuxolimab in advanced cancers. Assay: immunoSEQ multiplex PCR; the TCRdb copy retains only in-frame clones and omits some. The sample lists just over 90,000 clones, 85% to 95% occurring once. The sample consisted of CD4+ or CD8+ T cells sorted from blood, taken in a trial of the OX40 agonist ivuxolimab. Every receptor here comes from an adult with an advanced solid tumor such as melanoma, head and neck, liver or kidney cancer.

The V call is TRBV5-1, the J call TRBJ2-1, with D perhaps TRBD1 (5 bases). CDR1 and CDR2 (germline): SGHRS, YFSETQ. Trimming took 0 bases from V and 3 from J, leaving 13 bases between them. The CDR3 consists of 16 residues. CDR3 sequence (DNA): TGCGCCAGCAGCTTGGGTACGCAGGGAATCTACAATGAGCAGTTCTTC. It yields the protein CASSLGTQGIYNEQFF.

J is TRBJ1-2 and V is TRBV9, with D possibly TRBD1 on 5 matching bases. Per the germline V gene, CDR1 is SGDLS and CDR2 is YYNGEE. V lost 10 bases and J lost 7, with 14 bases in between. The CDR3 spans 11 residues. CDR3 amino acids: CASSQGPGYTF. The CDR3 DNA reads TGTGCCTCCTCGCAGGGCCCTGGCTACACCTTC. The full variable domain, its missing parts supplied by reference TRBV9 and TRBJ1-2, is DSGVTQTPKHLITATGQRVTLRCSPRSGDLSVYWYQQSLDQGLQFLIQYYNGEERAKGNILERFSAQQFPDLHSELNLSSLELGDSALYFCASSQGPGYTFGSGTRLTVV.

This chain connects TRBV7-9 to TRBJ2-7; D remains unclear. The CDR3 loop spans 13 amino acids. Germline CDR1 is SEHNR and CDR2 is FQNEAQ (reference sequence). The V end was cut by 5 bases, the J end by 4 bases, with 12 bases between. DNA for the CDR3: TGTGCCAGCAGCACCGGGCCGTGGTACGAGCAGTACTTC. It translates to CASSTGPWYEQYF.

V gene TRBV5-8 combines with J gene TRBJ2-3; D remains unclear. Trimming removed 2 bases from V and 2 bases from J, with 6 bases in between. CDR3 length: 13 amino acids. The germline V gene has CDR1 SGHTS and CDR2 YDEGEE. The CDR3 sequence: CASSFGVTDTQYF. As DNA, the CDR3 is TGTGCCAGCAGCTTTGGGGTCACAGATACGCAGTATTTT.

With respect to this clone: Relative to the germline gene, one junction end is altered; a read error may explain this. Different DNA sequences within this sample yield the same CDR3. The rearrangement uses TRBV10-3 and TRBJ2-3; D is ambiguous. The germline gives CDR1 ENHRY, CDR2 SYGVKD. The CDR3 covers 13 residues. This CDR3 is CAISVGATDTQYF. CDR3 sequence (DNA): TGTGCCATCAGTGTTGGTGCCACAGATACGCAATATTTT.